These T cell receptor beta chains were read from a single sample in a study of shared clonotypes between healthy human individuals. Produced via immunoSEQ multiplex PCR; TCRdb's table is partial and in-frame only. In the table there are around 1,100,000 clones, approximately 80% of which are singletons. The sequencing sample was made of memory CD4+ T cells from PBMCs. The receptor set was obtained from a man younger than 35 in good health. Some clones in this sample may be carry-over from other donors' samples. Both conserved end residues are part of each CDR3. Each record gives: clone size, V gene, J gene, D gene, CDR3 DNA, CDR3 protein. A D gene is named only where the DNA matches it firmly. Where a row states a size, it is once, few, many or the class of an expanded clone; other rows omit it.

abundance: NA
v_gene: TRBV7-3
j_gene: TRBJ2-3
d_gene: TRBD2
CDR3nt: TGTGCCAGCAGCAGAGGGGATCTAGCGGGAGCCGGAGATACGCAGTATTTT
CDR3aa: CASSRGDLAGAGDTQYF

abundance: NA
v_gene: TRBV5-4
j_gene: TRBJ2-1
d_gene: TRBD1
CDR3nt: TGTGCCAGCAGCCCTGACAGGGTGGGGAATGAGCAGTTCTTC
CDR3aa: CASSPDRVGNEQFF

abundance: NA
v_gene: TRBV30
j_gene: TRBJ1-1
d_gene: NA
CDR3nt: TGTGCCTGGAGTGTAACCAGGAACACTGAAGCTTTCTTT
CDR3aa: CAWSVTRNTEAFF

abundance: NA
v_gene: TRBV6-1
j_gene: TRBJ2-7
d_gene: TRBD2
CDR3nt: TGTGCCAGCAGCGGGCTAGCGGGAGGGCGATACGAGCAGTACTTC
CDR3aa: CASSGLAGGRYEQYF

abundance: NA
v_gene: TRBV28
j_gene: TRBJ1-1
d_gene: TRBD1
CDR3nt: TGTGCCAGCGGGGGACAGGGGGCGGTCACTGAAGCTTTCTTT
CDR3aa: CASGGQGAVTEAFF

abundance: NA
v_gene: TRBV5-1
j_gene: TRBJ2-3
d_gene: TRBD2
CDR3nt: TGCGCCAGCAGCTTGGGCGGCGCGGGAGCCTCAGATACGCAGTATTTT
CDR3aa: CASSLGGAGASDTQYF

abundance: once
v_gene: TRBV27
j_gene: TRBJ2-1
d_gene: NA
CDR3nt: TGTGCCAGCAGCCGGAATCTGGGTTACAATGAGCAGTTCTTC
CDR3aa: CASSRNLGYNEQFF

abundance: NA
v_gene: TRBV11-3
j_gene: TRBJ2-1
d_gene: NA
CDR3nt: TGTGCCAGCAGCTTACATATGGGGACCAATGAGCAGTTCTTC
CDR3aa: CASSLHMGTNEQFF

abundance: NA
v_gene: TRBV5-6
j_gene: TRBJ2-7
d_gene: TRBD2
CDR3nt: TGTGCCAGCAGCTTGGGTTGGACTAGCGGCTACGAGCAGTACTTC
CDR3aa: CASSLGWTSGYEQYF

abundance: once
v_gene: TRBV5-4
j_gene: TRBJ1-3
d_gene: NA
CDR3nt: TGTGCCAGCAGCGTCGGGGTGGGGATCGGCACCATATATTTT
CDR3aa: CASSVGVGIGTIYF

abundance: once
v_gene: TRBV5-1
j_gene: TRBJ1-2
d_gene: TRBD1
CDR3nt: TGCGCCAGCAGCTTGTCGCAGGGGGAGGATGGCTACACCTTC
CDR3aa: CASSLSQGEDGYTF

abundance: NA
v_gene: TRBV9
j_gene: TRBJ2-2
d_gene: NA
CDR3nt: TGTGCCAGCAGCGAGGGGACATTCGGGGAGCTGTTTTTT
CDR3aa: CASSEGTFGELFF

abundance: NA
v_gene: TRBV28
j_gene: TRBJ2-5
d_gene: NA
CDR3nt: TGTGCCACCACATCGGGACACCTCCAAGAGACCCAGTACTTC
CDR3aa: CATTSGHLQETQYF

abundance: NA
v_gene: TRBV5-4
j_gene: TRBJ2-5
d_gene: TRBD1
CDR3nt: TGTGCCAGCAGCCCCGGGACAGGGCGTAAGGAGACCCAGTACTTC
CDR3aa: CASSPGTGRKETQYF

abundance: few
v_gene: TRBV9
j_gene: TRBJ1-2
d_gene: TRBD1
CDR3nt: TGTGCCAGCAGCGTAGGACAGGGGAACTATGGCTACACCTTC
CDR3aa: CASSVGQGNYGYTF

abundance: few
v_gene: TRBV28
j_gene: TRBJ2-2
d_gene: NA
CDR3nt: TGTGCCAGCAGTGCGCCCGGGATCCTAAACACCGGGGAGCTGTTTTTT
CDR3aa: CASSAPGILNTGELFF

abundance: few
v_gene: TRBV28
j_gene: TRBJ1-1
d_gene: NA
CDR3nt: TGTGCCACCATAAGGCCGGGGTTGAACACTGAAGCTTTCTTT
CDR3aa: CATIRPGLNTEAFF

abundance: NA
v_gene: TRBV27
j_gene: TRBJ2-3
d_gene: TRBD1
CDR3nt: TGTGCCAGCATGAGGGACAGGGGATCTAGCACAGATACGCAGTATTTT
CDR3aa: CASMRDRGSSTDTQYF

abundance: few
v_gene: TRBV28
j_gene: TRBJ2-5
d_gene: NA
CDR3nt: TGTGCCAGCAGTCTAAACTGGGGCGCGGGAGAGACCCAGTACTTC
CDR3aa: CASSLNWGAGETQYF

abundance: NA
v_gene: TRBV28
j_gene: TRBJ1-3
d_gene: NA
CDR3nt: TGTGCCAGCAGGACCGGGGGCTCTGGAAACACCATATATTTT
CDR3aa: CASRTGGSGNTIYF

abundance: NA
v_gene: TRBV28
j_gene: TRBJ2-2
d_gene: NA
CDR3nt: TGTGCCAGCAGGGACTCCAGGAACACCGGGGAGCTGTTTTTT
CDR3aa: CASRDSRNTGELFF

abundance: NA
v_gene: TRBV4-1
j_gene: TRBJ1-1
d_gene: NA
CDR3nt: TGCGCCAGCAGCCCCCGGGTAGGGACAACTGAAGCTTTCTTT
CDR3aa: CASSPRVGTTEAFF

abundance: NA
v_gene: TRBV5-1
j_gene: TRBJ1-1
d_gene: TRBD1
CDR3nt: TGCGCCAGCAGCTTGGCAGGGGGTAGGAACACTGAAGCTTTCTTT
CDR3aa: CASSLAGGRNTEAFF

abundance: NA
v_gene: TRBV28
j_gene: TRBJ1-1
d_gene: NA
CDR3nt: TGTGCCAGCAGGGACACCCTTAGAGCCACTGAAGCTTTCTTT
CDR3aa: CASRDTLRATEAFF

abundance: NA
v_gene: TRBV15
j_gene: TRBJ1-5
d_gene: NA
CDR3nt: TGTGCCACCAGCAGAGGCTGGTACGGCAATCAGCCCCAGCATTTT
CDR3aa: CATSRGWYGNQPQHF

abundance: NA
v_gene: TRBV27
j_gene: TRBJ2-5
d_gene: NA
CDR3nt: TGTGCCAGCAGCTTCGGGGGTGGGACCCAGTACTTC
CDR3aa: CASSFGGGTQYF

abundance: NA
v_gene: TRBV11-2
j_gene: TRBJ2-5
d_gene: NA
CDR3nt: TGTGCCAGCAGCTTACCAAGGGGCGGTACAGAAGCACGAAAAGAGACCCAGTACTTC
CDR3aa: CASSLPRGGTEARKETQYF

abundance: NA
v_gene: TRBV4-1
j_gene: TRBJ2-7
d_gene: TRBD2
CDR3nt: TGCGCCAGCAGCGAACTTGCGGGTCGGCGGGAGGCCGCGGGGCAGTACTTC
CDR3aa: CASSELAGRREAAGQYF

abundance: NA
v_gene: TRBV5-1
j_gene: TRBJ2-3
d_gene: TRBD1
CDR3nt: TGCGCCAGCAGCTTGGGACAGGGGGCGAGCACAGATACGCAGTATTTT
CDR3aa: CASSLGQGASTDTQYF

abundance: few
v_gene: TRBV5-5
j_gene: TRBJ2-5
d_gene: TRBD2
CDR3nt: TGTGCCAGCAGCTTGGTATGGACTAGCGGGAAGGAGACCCAGTACTTC
CDR3aa: CASSLVWTSGKETQYF

abundance: NA
v_gene: TRBV7-6
j_gene: TRBJ2-5
d_gene: TRBD1
CDR3nt: TGTGCCAGCAGCTTAGCTTCCGGGACAGGCTACGCAAGTACCCAGTACTTC
CDR3aa: CASSLASGTGYASTQYF

abundance: many
v_gene: TRBV27
j_gene: TRBJ1-1
d_gene: NA
CDR3nt: TGTGCCAGCAGTGGGGGGGGGCGCACGACCACTGAAGCTTTCTTT
CDR3aa: CASSGGGRTTTEAFF

abundance: NA
v_gene: TRBV7-2
j_gene: TRBJ2-5
d_gene: TRBD2
CDR3nt: TGTGCCAGCAGCCCCCAGAGAGCGGGGAGAGGAGAGACCCAGTACTTC
CDR3aa: CASSPQRAGRGETQYF

abundance: NA
v_gene: TRBV27
j_gene: TRBJ2-3
d_gene: NA
CDR3nt: TGTGCCAGCAGTTTATCTATGGTCAGGGGACGCGATACGCAGTATTTT
CDR3aa: CASSLSMVRGRDTQYF

abundance: NA
v_gene: TRBV19
j_gene: TRBJ1-2
d_gene: TRBD1
CDR3nt: TGTGCCAGTAGTCCAACGCCAGACAGGGGCCCGCGAGGCTACACCTTC
CDR3aa: CASSPTPDRGPRGYTF

abundance: NA
v_gene: TRBV5-1
j_gene: TRBJ1-4
d_gene: TRBD1
CDR3nt: TGCGCCAGCAGCCCCCGCAACTCCGGGACAGGCAATGAAAAACTGTTTTTT
CDR3aa: CASSPRNSGTGNEKLFF

abundance: NA
v_gene: TRBV10-1
j_gene: TRBJ2-7
d_gene: NA
CDR3nt: TGCGCCAGCAGTCACGTCAGGCAACTAAACTACGAGCAGTACTTC
CDR3aa: CASSHVRQLNYEQYF

abundance: few
v_gene: TRBV6-1
j_gene: TRBJ2-7
d_gene: TRBD1
CDR3nt: TGTGCCAGCAGTGAACCAGGGGGCGCGAGTCCCTACGAGCAGTACTTC
CDR3aa: CASSEPGGASPYEQYF

abundance: once
v_gene: TRBV7-8
j_gene: TRBJ2-7
d_gene: TRBD1
CDR3nt: TGTGCCAGCAGCTTAGCGGGGGTGGGGACAGGGGGCGCCGAGCAGTACTTC
CDR3aa: CASSLAGVGTGGAEQYF

abundance: once
v_gene: TRBV14
j_gene: TRBJ2-1
d_gene: NA
CDR3nt: TGTGCCAGCAGCCGTTCGTCCCTGAATGAGCAGTTCTTC
CDR3aa: CASSRSSLNEQFF

abundance: NA
v_gene: TRBV10-1
j_gene: TRBJ2-7
d_gene: NA
CDR3nt: TGCGCCAGCACTGAGACAGCCATTACCTACGAGCAGTACTTC
CDR3aa: CASTETAITYEQYF

abundance: NA
v_gene: TRBV2
j_gene: TRBJ2-7
d_gene: NA
CDR3nt: TGTGCCAGCAGTGTGATACTGGAGCAGTACTTC
CDR3aa: CASSVILEQYF